This entry lists 5 T cell receptor beta chains sequenced from one sample in a study of OX40 agonist ivuxolimab in advanced cancers. Produced via immunoSEQ multiplex PCR; TCRdb's table is partial and in-frame only. The sample carries about 96,000 clones, about four fifths recorded once. Source: CD4+ or CD8+ T cells sorted from blood, taken in a trial of the OX40 agonist ivuxolimab. Receptor source: an adult with an advanced solid tumor such as melanoma, head and neck, liver or kidney cancer.

This clone occurred a few times. The V call is TRBV7-2, the J call TRBJ2-7; no firm D call. CDR3 size: 14 residues. Germline V lookup: CDR1 SGHTA, CDR2 FQGNSA. V was pared by 0 bases and J by 0 bases, with 6 bases between. The CDR3 region is CASSLALASYEQYF. As DNA, the CDR3 is TGTGCCAGCAGCTTAGCGTTAGCCTCCTACGAGCAGTACTTC.

J is TRBJ2-1 and V is TRBV19; TRBD1 matches 9 bases. J gave up 9 bases and V 7 bases, and 13 bases lay outside the gene matches. The CDR3 has 15 residues. From germline, CDR1 is LNHDA and CDR2 SQIVND (reference sequence). The CDR3 is CASKGWDRESGEQFF. CDR3 coding DNA: TGTGCCAGTAAGGGATGGGACAGGGAGTCAGGTGAGCAGTTCTTC.

The rearrangement uses TRBV2 and TRBJ1-2; D unclear. Germline V gene lookup returns CDR1 SNHLY and CDR2 FYNNEI. V was trimmed by 7 bases and J by 8 bases, leaving 11 bases between them. The CDR3 contains 11 residues. The CDR3 spells CASTGVLGYTF. CDR3 sequence (DNA): TGTGCCAGCACGGGCGTCTTAGGCTACACCTTC.

This clone was detected ten times or more. The chain uses TRBV5-4 and TRBJ2-3; TRBD1 is a possible D gene (6 bases). Trimming removed 1 base at V and 4 bases at J, with 16 bases between. Germline V gene data show CDR1 as SGHNT and CDR2 as YYREEE (reference sequence). There are 16 residues in the CDR3. The CDR3, as DNA: TGTGCCAGCAGCTTGAAAGCTGGTGGGGGCCCAGATACGCAGTATTTT. It specifies CASSLKAGGGPDTQYF.

This clone was observed a single time. The CDR3 DNA reads TGTGCCAGCAGCTTGAGACGGGACAACGCTGAAAAACTGTTTTTT. It specifies CASSLRRDNAEKLFF. The rearrangement joins TRBV7-2 to TRBJ1-4, with D possibly matching TRBD1 (6 bases). Germline V CDR1 and CDR2: SGHTA, FQGNSA. This CDR3 is 15 amino acids long. V dropped 3 bases and J dropped 7 bases, with 15 bases sitting between them.